This T cell receptor (beta chain) was captured by sequencing in a study of T cell responses to AZD1222 COVID-19 vaccine. The study's findings and limits: The donors showed a predominance of white British ancestry and of females, with possible underestimation of clonal diversity.

Clones were sequenced by immunoSEQ multiplex PCR, and TCRdb holds only the in-frame ones, with some missing. The data show around 140,000 clones, roughly nine tenths seen once. About this clone: Antigen unknown.

This CDR3 region has 14 residues. Germline CDR1 reads MDHEN; CDR2 reads SYDVKM. V was shortened by 5 bases and J by 2 bases, with 13 bases between the two germline ends. J is TRBJ2-7 and V is TRBV28; D is undetermined. The TCR was taken from an adult who received the AZD1222 COVID-19 vaccine. This specimen consisted of peripheral blood, obtained 28 days after the second AZD1222 dose. CDR3 loop: CASSPNVYPYEQYF. CDR3 DNA sequence: TGTGCCAGCAGTCCCAACGTCTATCCCTACGAGCAGTACTTC. The full variable domain, its missing parts supplied by reference TRBV28 and TRBJ2-7, is DVKVTQSSRYLVKRTGEKVFLECVQDMDHENMFWYRQDPGLGLRLIYFSYDVKMKEKGDIPEGYSVSREKKERFSLILESASTNQTSMYLCASSPNVYPYEQYFGPGTRLTVT.